The 30 T cell receptor beta chains listed next were all sequenced from one sample in a study of blood T cell repertoires in COVID-19. TCRdb keeps only in-frame clones here, not all; method: immunoSEQ multiplex PCR. This table has 50,000 to 55,000 clones, approximately 84% appearing once. What was sequenced was peripheral blood. Every receptor here comes from a human donor in a cohort sampled during active COVID-19.

The chain couples TRBV5-6 to TRBJ2-7; no reliable D call. V gave up 2 bases and J gave up 2 bases, with 17 bases separating them. Looked up from germline, CDR1 is SGHDT and CDR2 is YYEEEE. The CDR3 consists of 16 residues. The CDR3 bases are TGTGCCAGCAGCTTATCGAATGCGCGGAGAACCTACGAGCAGTACTTC. Its translation: CASSLSNARRTYEQYF.

This clone came up a few times. The chain recombines TRBV9 with TRBJ2-1, with D maybe TRBD2 (6 bases). The germline CDR1 and CDR2 sequences are SGDLS and YYNGEE. The V gene lost 1 base and the J gene lost 4 bases, with 18 bases spanning the gap. The CDR3 loop spans 17 amino acids. In DNA form, the CDR3 reads TGTGCCAGCAGCGTAAACACCCTTCGCGGGGAATACAATGAGCAGTTCTTC. Its protein product is CASSVNTLRGEYNEQFF. Together with reference TRBV9 and TRBJ2-1, the CDR3 gives the full variable domain: DSGVTQTPKHLITATGQRVTLRCSPRSGDLSVYWYQQSLDQGLQFLIQYYNGEERAKGNILERFSAQQFPDLHSELNLSSLELGDSALYFCASSVNTLRGEYNEQFFGPGTRLTVL.

V is TRBV7-3 and J is TRBJ2-7, with D uncertain. The germline CDR1 and CDR2 sequences are SGHTA and FQGTGA. The length of the CDR3 is 13 residues. Trimming removed 2 bases from V and 0 bases from J, with 5 bases in between. DNA for the CDR3: TGTGCCAGCAGCTTAGCGGACTCCTACGAGCAGTACTTC. Translated: CASSLADSYEQYF.

The CDR3 coding sequence is TGTGCCAGCGCAGTGAGGTCGGATAATTCACCCCTCCACTTT. This encodes CASAVRSDNSPLHF. The chain has TRBV9 and TRBJ1-6, with D hard to call. CDR1 is SGDLS, CDR2 YYNGEE, per germline. V lost 7 bases and J 5 bases, leaving 13 bases between the germline ends. The length of the CDR3 is 14 residues. Variable domain in full (rest from reference TRBV9 and TRBJ1-6): DSGVTQTPKHLITATGQRVTLRCSPRSGDLSVYWYQQSLDQGLQFLIQYYNGEERAKGNILERFSAQQFPDLHSELNLSSLELGDSALYFCASAVRSDNSPLHFGNGTRLTVT.

The chain links TRBV10-3 to TRBJ2-7, with D possibly TRBD2 on 5 matching bases. The CDR3 is 12 residues long. The germline V gene has CDR1 ENHRY and CDR2 SYGVKD. V was pared by 3 bases and J by 6 bases, with 9 bases between. The CDR3 spells CAISDGAAEQYF. The CDR3 bases are TGTGCCATCAGTGACGGAGCGGCCGAGCAGTACTTC.

This chain connects TRBV4-3 to TRBJ2-7; no reliable D call. There are 13 residues in the CDR3. Germline CDR1 and CDR2: LGHNA and YSLEER. Between the trimmed V and J ends, which lost 0 bases and 3 bases, there was a span of 6 bases. The CDR3 here is CASSQEGDYEQYF. The CDR3 nucleotides read TGCGCCAGCAGCCAAGAGGGCGACTACGAGCAGTACTTC.

This chain connects TRBV6-6 to TRBJ2-7, with 8 nucleotides matching TRBD1. V lost 8 bases, J lost 5 bases, and 8 bases stayed unmatched. The CDR3 totals 13 residues. CDR1 is MNHNY, CDR2 SVGAGI, per germline (reference sequence). Here the CDR3 DNA reads TGTGCCAGCGACGGACAGGGAACCCACGAGCAGTACTTC. It translates to CASDGQGTHEQYF.

The sample holds a few counts of this clone. V gene TRBV2 combines with J gene TRBJ2-2; tentatively, D is TRBD1 (5 bases). CDR3 length: 14 residues. Germline V gene data show CDR1 as SNHLY and CDR2 as FYNNEI. V dropped 6 bases and J dropped 2 bases, with 10 bases sitting between them. CDR3 protein: CASRADINTGELFF. The CDR3 coding sequence is TGTGCCAGCAGGGCGGACATAAACACCGGGGAGCTGTTTTTT.

The chain carries TRBV28 and TRBJ2-4; 11 nucleotides agree with TRBD1. The CDR3 extends over 15 amino acids. Per germline, CDR1 MDHEN and CDR2 SYDVKM. The J segment lost 1 base and the V segment lost 7 bases, leaving 3 bases of the junction unmatched. CDR3 in DNA: TGTGCCAGCACGGACAGGGGGCCGGCCAAAAACATTCAGTACTTC. This codes for CASTDRGPAKNIQYF.

V is TRBV3-1 (or the pseudogene TRBV3-2) and J is TRBJ2-1, with TRBD2 matching 7 bases. Per germline, CDR1 LGHDT and CDR2 YNNKEL (reference sequence). The V gene end was trimmed by 4 bases and the J gene end by 7 bases; junction bases not matched to a gene: 10. The CDR3 has 15 residues. The DNA for the CDR3 is TGTGCCAGCAGCCGCCGGGGGGAGCGGGGTAATGAGCAGTTCTTC. Translated, it gives CASSRRGERGNEQFF.

The rearrangement joins TRBV5-1 to TRBJ1-2, with 7 bases matching TRBD1. CDR1 and CDR2 (germline): SGHRS, YFSETQ. Trimming at V came to 2 bases and at J to 7 bases, leaving 5 bases not matched to a gene. CDR3 length: 13 residues. Here the CDR3 DNA reads TGCGCCAGCAGCTTCGACAGGGAGGTTGGCTACACCTTC. It yields the protein CASSFDREVGYTF.

The chain couples TRBV28 to TRBJ1-4, with D hard to call. The germline V gene has CDR1 MDHEN and CDR2 SYDVKM. V gave up 3 bases and J gave up 6 bases, with 14 bases separating them. This CDR3 has 15 amino acids. In DNA, the CDR3 is TGTGCCAGCAGTTTCCCCAACCGCGGGTATGAAAAACTGTTTTTT. Translated: CASSFPNRGYEKLFF.

The rearrangement links TRBV5-1 to TRBJ2-7, with 11 bases matching TRBD1. Germline trimming cut 7 bases from V and 3 bases from J; bases unmatched to any gene: 3. The CDR3 extends over 13 amino acids. Germline lookup yields CDR1 SGHRS and CDR2 YFSETQ. Here the CDR3 reads CASSGTGGYEQYF. CDR3 coding DNA: TGCGCCAGCTCCGGGACAGGGGGCTACGAGCAGTACTTC. Based on the CDR3 plus reference TRBV5-1 and TRBJ2-7, the full variable domain is KAGVTQTPRYLIKTRGQQVTLSCSPISGHRSVSWYQQTPGQGLQFLFEYFSETQRNKGNFPGRFSGRQFSNSRSEMNVSTLELGDSALYLCASSGTGGYEQYFGPGTRLTVT.

The genes are TRBV27 and TRBJ2-5; D is unclear. Germline V lookup: CDR1 MNHEY, CDR2 SMNVEV (reference sequence). Deletions cut 6 bases from V and 0 bases from J, with 14 bases between. CDR3 length: 15 residues. CDR3 amino acids: CASSQSHPYQETQYF. CDR3 coding DNA: TGTGCCAGCAGCCAAAGCCACCCGTACCAAGAGACCCAGTACTTC.

The V and J genes are TRBV5-4 and TRBJ2-1; TRBD2 matches at 10 bases. V trimming: 2 bases; J trimming: 9 bases; junction bases outside the gene matches: 8. CDR3 length equals 15 residues. The germline V gene has CDR1 SGHNT and CDR2 YYREEE (reference sequence). The CDR3 sequence: CASSFGVAGGIEQFF. CDR3 in DNA: TGTGCCAGCAGCTTTGGGGTAGCGGGAGGTATTGAGCAGTTCTTC.

This chain uses TRBV12-3 or TRBV12-4 with TRBJ2-1; no definite D call. Trimming stripped 5 bases from V and 8 bases from J, with 13 bases between. This CDR3 comprises 13 residues. The CDR3 nucleotides read TGTGCCAGCAGTCTCACATTAGCCGATGAGCAGTTCTTC. Protein product: CASSLTLADEQFF.

The chain couples TRBV27 to TRBJ1-6; 7 nucleotides line up with TRBD1. The junction had 2 bases not matched to a gene; V was cut back by 5 bases and J by 1 base. The CDR3 covers 15 residues. CDR1 MNHEY and CDR2 SMNVEV come from the germline V gene (reference sequence). The CDR3 sequence is CASSLGQSYNSPLHF. In DNA, the CDR3 is TGTGCCAGCAGTCTGGGACAGTCCTATAATTCACCCCTCCACTTT.

The J gene is TRBJ2-5, the V gene TRBV19, with TRBD2 matching over 10 bases. Germline lookup yields CDR1 LNHDA and CDR2 SQIVND (reference sequence). The CDR3 totals 15 residues. V lost 5 bases to trimming and J lost 4 bases; unmatched junction nucleotides: 7. CDR3: CASSPGLAVGETQYF. For the CDR3, the DNA is TGTGCCAGTAGTCCAGGACTAGCGGTTGGAGAGACCCAGTACTTC.

The chain employs TRBV27 and TRBJ2-1, with D possibly matching TRBD1 (5 bases). Trimming cost V 5 bases and J 11 bases, with 13 bases left between them. CDR1 MNHEY and CDR2 SMNVEV come from the germline V gene (reference sequence). The length of the CDR3 is 12 residues. The CDR3 nucleotides read TGTGCCAGCAGTCTTAGGGGCGAAAAGCAGTTCTTC. It specifies CASSLRGEKQFF.

The gene calls are TRBV11-2 and TRBJ2-2; tentatively, D is TRBD2 (6 bases). The CDR3 length is 16 residues. V shed 6 bases and J shed 5 bases, with 19 bases lying between them. Germline V gives CDR1 SGHAT, CDR2 FQNNGV. CDR3 protein: CASRTLRGIRTGELFF. Written as DNA, the CDR3 is TGTGCCAGCAGAACCCTGCGGGGTATACGGACCGGGGAGCTGTTTTTT.

This chain links TRBV5-5 with TRBJ2-7, with 11 bases that match TRBD2. CDR1 and CDR2 from the germline V gene are SGHKS and YYEKEE (reference sequence). V lost 4 bases, J lost 7 bases, and 7 bases stayed unmatched. The CDR3 has 14 amino acids. The CDR3 loop reads CASSQGLAVGEQYF. The DNA of the CDR3 is TGTGCCAGCAGCCAGGGACTAGCGGTTGGAGAGCAGTACTTC.

This chain links TRBV19 with TRBJ1-1; TRBD1 is a possible D gene (5 bases). Trimming shortened V by 8 bases and J by 1 base, and 11 bases separated the two germline ends. The CDR3 extends over 13 amino acids. Germline CDR1 and CDR2: LNHDA and SQIVND (reference sequence). The CDR3, as DNA: TGTGCCAGTCAACAGGTTACGAACACTGAAGCTTTCTTT. Translating gives CASQQVTNTEAFF.

The J gene is TRBJ2-3, the V gene TRBV5-4; D unclear. The CDR3 consists of 14 residues. Germline loops: CDR1 SGHNT, CDR2 YYREEE (reference sequence). The germline V and J ends were trimmed by 4 bases and 0 bases, with 9 bases remaining between them. This CDR3 reads CASSISTSTDTQYF. The CDR3 DNA reads as TGTGCCAGCAGCATATCGACTAGCACAGATACGCAGTATTTT.

This clone has just a few counts. The sample carries other DNA sequences with the same CDR3. The chain couples TRBV6-5 to TRBJ2-7; 7 bases fit TRBD2. The germline V gene has CDR1 MNHEY and CDR2 SVGAGI. J gave up 0 bases and V 4 bases, and 3 bases lay outside the gene matches. This CDR3 spans 14 amino acids. This CDR3 is CASSLGGISYEQYF. In nucleotides, the CDR3 is TGTGCCAGCAGTTTGGGGGGGATCTCCTACGAGCAGTACTTC.

This clone was detected once. V and J are TRBV11-2 and TRBJ2-1, with unresolved D. There are 16 residues in the CDR3. CDR1 is SGHAT, CDR2 FQNNGV, per germline. V was cut by 5 bases and J by 0 bases, with 14 bases left in between. The CDR3 protein is CASSPRRANSYNEQFF. CDR3 bases: TGTGCCAGCAGCCCCCGCAGAGCGAACTCCTACAATGAGCAGTTCTTC.

J is TRBJ2-7 and V is TRBV4-1, with 11 bases aligning to TRBD2. Unmatched junction bases numbered 10, after V lost 4 bases and J lost 5 bases. The CDR3 extends over 16 amino acids. Germline V gene lookup returns CDR1 MGHRA and CDR2 YSYEKL. CDR3 in amino acids: CASSLRLAGRINEQYF. For the CDR3, the DNA is TGCGCCAGCAGCCTCCGACTAGCGGGGAGGATAAACGAGCAGTACTTC.

This chain connects TRBV5-1 to TRBJ2-6, with 8 positions matching TRBD1. The CDR3 has 16 amino acids. Trimming took 3 bases from V and 2 from J; bases not matched to a gene: 4. From germline, CDR1 is SGHRS and CDR2 YFSETQ. Written as DNA, the CDR3 is TGCGCCAGCAGCTCGGACAGGGAGGCTGGGGCCAACGTCCTGACTTTC. This translates into CASSSDREAGANVLTF.

V and J are TRBV19 and TRBJ1-3; 10 nucleotides match TRBD1. The CDR3 is 14 residues long. The germline gives CDR1 LNHDA, CDR2 SQIVND (reference sequence). With V trimmed by 8 bases and J by 2 bases, 3 bases remained unmatched. CDR3 sequence: CASWGQGTGNTIYF. The CDR3 nucleotides are TGTGCCAGTTGGGGACAGGGGACTGGAAACACCATATATTTT.

The J gene is TRBJ1-1, the V gene TRBV6-5, with D perhaps TRBD1 (6 bases). CDR1 and CDR2 from the germline V gene are MNHEY and SVGAGI. The CDR3 runs to 14 residues. The V gene lost 7 bases and the J gene lost 1 base, with 13 bases spanning the gap. CDR3: CASTWATGNTEAFF. The CDR3 nucleotides read TGTGCCAGCACTTGGGCGACAGGGAACACTGAAGCTTTCTTT.

J is TRBJ1-1 and V is TRBV12-3 or TRBV12-4; tentatively, D is TRBD1 (5 bases). The CDR3 runs 13 residues. V dropped 6 bases and J dropped 3 bases, with 11 bases sitting between them. CDR3 in DNA: TGTGCCAGCAGCCTCGTAGGGGACACTGAAGCTTTCTTT. Translated, it gives CASSLVGDTEAFF.